This T cell receptor (beta chain) originates from a study of blood T cell repertoires in COVID-19. Whole-study context: PBMCs, B-cell-depleted T cells, or T cells were the source of the cDNA or gDNA that made up the material.

Per the original data handling: Amplification of reference gene primers was used by the study to estimate nucleated cell counts. Sequencing was performed with immunoSEQ multiplex PCR; in TCRdb, only in-frame clones are kept and a portion is missing. The DNA was the basis for D and trimming; V, J and clone size are from that table. The table lists 150,000 or so clones, roughly 90% of them singletons. In germline, CDR1 is MGHDK, CDR2 SYGVNS. The CDR3 length is 14 residues. Between the trimmed V and J ends, which lost 3 bases and 0 bases, there was a span of 3 bases. Those who participated ranged in age from about 18 to 89 years and resided in approximately 26 US areas. Participants' reported clinical history set cohort assignment.

The clonotype originates from a woman in her 30s with acute COVID-19. The sample comprised PBMCs or T cells enriched from blood (not recorded which). The V gene is TRBV25-1, the J gene TRBJ1-6; D not resolved. CDR3 in amino acids: CASSDSSYNSPLHF. CDR3 sequence (DNA): TGTGCCAGCAGTGACAGCTCCTATAATTCACCCCTCCACTTT.